This T cell receptor beta chain comes out of a study of PD-1 blockade in classical Hodgkin lymphoma. Repertoires were generated with immunoSEQ multiplex PCR, while TCRdb's copy carries only in-frame clones and drops some. Of about 100,000 clones in the sample, 80% to 90% were seen once. Brentuximab vedotin exposure varied, and every patient relapsed after autologous stem cell transplantation. The CDR3 consists of 15 residues. V lost 9 bases and J lost 6; bases outside the gene matches: 12. The germline V gene encodes CDR1 MNHNS and CDR2 SASEGT. Study results and caveats: Significantly greater TCR diversity emerged by C4D1 in CD4+ cells but not CD8+ cells. As was reported, newly diagnosed patients showed lower baseline TCR diversity than healthy donors did. Why the repertoires differ is still unclear, perhaps disease activity or prior therapy. Baseline diversity in complete responders resembled that of newly diagnosed patients.

On this clone itself: As yet, its antigen is unknown.

This sequence originates from a human donor with classical Hodgkin lymphoma. Here the sequenced sample was peripheral blood mononuclear cells (PBMCs), taken before the second cycle of nivolumab. The gene calls are TRBV6-1 and TRBJ2-2, with 8 bases identical to TRBD2. The CDR3 nucleotides read TGTGCCAGTGTACTAGCGGTGGGGTTAGCCGGGGAGCTGTTTTTT. This encodes CASVLAVGLAGELFF.